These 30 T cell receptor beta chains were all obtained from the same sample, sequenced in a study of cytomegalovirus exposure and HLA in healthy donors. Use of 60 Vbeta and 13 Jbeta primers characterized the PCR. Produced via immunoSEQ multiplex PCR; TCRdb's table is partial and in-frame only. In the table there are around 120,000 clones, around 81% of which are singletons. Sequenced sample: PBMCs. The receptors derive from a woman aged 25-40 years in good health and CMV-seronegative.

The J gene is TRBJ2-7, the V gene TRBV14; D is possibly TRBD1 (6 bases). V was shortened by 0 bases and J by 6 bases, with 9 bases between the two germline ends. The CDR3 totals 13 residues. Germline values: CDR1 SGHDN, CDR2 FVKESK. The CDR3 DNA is TGTGCCAGCAGCCAAGACTTGGGGGCCGAGCAGTACTTC. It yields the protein CASSQDLGAEQYF. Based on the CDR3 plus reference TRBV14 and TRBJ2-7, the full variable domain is EAGVTQFPSHSVIEKGQTVTLRCDPISGHDNLYWYRRVMGKEIKFLLHFVKESKQDESGMPNNRFLAERTGGTYSTLKVQPAELEDSGVYFCASSQDLGAEQYFGPGTRLTVT.

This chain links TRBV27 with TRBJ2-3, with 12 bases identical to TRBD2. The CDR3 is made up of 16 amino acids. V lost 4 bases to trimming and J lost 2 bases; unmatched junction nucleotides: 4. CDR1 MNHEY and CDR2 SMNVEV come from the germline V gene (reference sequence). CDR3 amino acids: CASSSLAGGITDTQYF. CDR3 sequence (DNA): TGTGCCAGCAGTTCCCTAGCGGGAGGGATCACAGATACGCAGTATTTT.

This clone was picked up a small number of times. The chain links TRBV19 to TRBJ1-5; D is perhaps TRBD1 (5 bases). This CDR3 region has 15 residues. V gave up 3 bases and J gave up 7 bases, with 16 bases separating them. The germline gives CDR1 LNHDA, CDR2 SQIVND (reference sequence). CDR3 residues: CASSMGAGGEQPQHF. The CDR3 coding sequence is TGTGCCAGTAGTATGGGTGCGGGGGGTGAACAGCCCCAGCATTTT.

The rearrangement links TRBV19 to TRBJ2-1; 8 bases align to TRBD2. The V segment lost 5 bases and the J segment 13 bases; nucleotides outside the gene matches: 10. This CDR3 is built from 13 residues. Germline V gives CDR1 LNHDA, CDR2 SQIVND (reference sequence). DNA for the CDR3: TGTGCCAGTAGTCCCCGGACTAGCCAAGAACAGTTCTTC. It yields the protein CASSPRTSQEQFF.

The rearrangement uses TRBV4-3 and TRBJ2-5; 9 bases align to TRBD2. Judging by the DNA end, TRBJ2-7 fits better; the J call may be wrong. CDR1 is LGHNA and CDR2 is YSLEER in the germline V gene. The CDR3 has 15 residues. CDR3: CASSPRVSGGYEQYF. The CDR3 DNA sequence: TGCGCCAGCAGCCCACGAGTTAGCGGGGGCTACGAGCAGTACTTC.

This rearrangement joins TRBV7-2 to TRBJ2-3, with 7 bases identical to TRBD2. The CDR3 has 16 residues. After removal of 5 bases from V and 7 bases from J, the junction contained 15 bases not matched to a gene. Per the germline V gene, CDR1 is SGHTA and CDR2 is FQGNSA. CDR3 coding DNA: TGTGCCAGCAGCCCTCCGGAGGGGCGGGAGAGACATACGCAGTATTTT. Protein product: CASSPPEGRERHTQYF.

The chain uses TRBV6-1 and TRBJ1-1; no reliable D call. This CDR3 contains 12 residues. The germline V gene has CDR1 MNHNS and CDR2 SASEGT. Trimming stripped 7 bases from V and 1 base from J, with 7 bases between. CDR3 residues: CASIPKNTEAFF. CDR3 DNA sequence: TGTGCCAGCATCCCAAAGAACACTGAAGCTTTCTTT.

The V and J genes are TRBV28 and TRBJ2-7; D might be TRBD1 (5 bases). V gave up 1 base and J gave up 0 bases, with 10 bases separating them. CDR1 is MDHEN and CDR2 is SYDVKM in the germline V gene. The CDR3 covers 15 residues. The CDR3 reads CASSLSQGSSYEQYF. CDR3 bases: TGTGCCAGCAGTTTATCCCAGGGTAGCTCCTACGAGCAGTACTTC.

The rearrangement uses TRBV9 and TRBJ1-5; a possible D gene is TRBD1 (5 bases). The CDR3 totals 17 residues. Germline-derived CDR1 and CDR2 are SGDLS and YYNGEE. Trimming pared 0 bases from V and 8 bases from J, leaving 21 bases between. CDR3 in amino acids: CASSVGGRGQDAEPQHF. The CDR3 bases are TGTGCCAGCAGCGTAGGCGGTAGGGGTCAGGACGCTGAGCCCCAGCATTTT.

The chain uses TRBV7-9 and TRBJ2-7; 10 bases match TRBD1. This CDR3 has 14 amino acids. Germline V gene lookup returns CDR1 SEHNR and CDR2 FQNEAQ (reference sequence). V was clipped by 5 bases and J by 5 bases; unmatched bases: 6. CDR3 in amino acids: CASSRDRGIHEQYF. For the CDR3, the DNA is TGTGCCAGCAGCCGGGACAGGGGTATCCACGAGCAGTACTTC.

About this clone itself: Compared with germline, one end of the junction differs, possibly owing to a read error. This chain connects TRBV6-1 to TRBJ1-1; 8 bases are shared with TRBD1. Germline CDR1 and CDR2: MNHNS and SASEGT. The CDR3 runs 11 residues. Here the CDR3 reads CASIKQGGRDF. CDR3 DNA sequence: TGTGCCAGCATTAAACAGGGGGGACGTGATTTT.

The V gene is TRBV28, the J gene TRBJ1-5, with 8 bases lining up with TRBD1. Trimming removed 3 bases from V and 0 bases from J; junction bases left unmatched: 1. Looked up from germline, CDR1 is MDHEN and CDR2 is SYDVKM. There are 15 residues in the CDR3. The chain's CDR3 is CASSLDRASNQPQHF. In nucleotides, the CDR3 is TGTGCCAGCAGTTTGGACAGGGCTAGCAATCAGCCCCAGCATTTT.

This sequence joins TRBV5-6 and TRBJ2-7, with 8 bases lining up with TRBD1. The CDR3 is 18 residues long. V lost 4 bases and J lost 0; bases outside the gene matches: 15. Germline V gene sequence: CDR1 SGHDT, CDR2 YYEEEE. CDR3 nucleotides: TGTGCCAGCAGCCGTCGTTATGGACAGGGCCCAAGCTCCTACGAGCAGTACTTC. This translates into CASSRRYGQGPSSYEQYF.

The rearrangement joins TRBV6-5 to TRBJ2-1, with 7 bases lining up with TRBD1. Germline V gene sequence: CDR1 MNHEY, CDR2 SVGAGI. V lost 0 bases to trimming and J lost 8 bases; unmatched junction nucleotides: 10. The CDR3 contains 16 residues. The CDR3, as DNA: TGTGCCAGCAGTTACTCTCCACAGGGGAATATCGATGAGCAGTTCTTC. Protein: CASSYSPQGNIDEQFF.

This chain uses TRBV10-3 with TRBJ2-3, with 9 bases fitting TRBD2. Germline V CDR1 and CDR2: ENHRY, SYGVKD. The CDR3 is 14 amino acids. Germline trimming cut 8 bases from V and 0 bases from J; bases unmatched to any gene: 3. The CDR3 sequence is CAIGGGVSTDTQYF. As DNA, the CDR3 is TGTGCCATCGGCGGGGGGGTTAGCACAGATACGCAGTATTTT.

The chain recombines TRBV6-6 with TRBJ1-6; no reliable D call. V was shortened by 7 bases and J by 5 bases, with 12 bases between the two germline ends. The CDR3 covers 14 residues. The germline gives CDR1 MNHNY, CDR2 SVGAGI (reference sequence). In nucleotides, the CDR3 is TGTGCCAGCACGAGCTACCAAAATAATTCACCCCTCCACTTT. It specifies CASTSYQNNSPLHF.

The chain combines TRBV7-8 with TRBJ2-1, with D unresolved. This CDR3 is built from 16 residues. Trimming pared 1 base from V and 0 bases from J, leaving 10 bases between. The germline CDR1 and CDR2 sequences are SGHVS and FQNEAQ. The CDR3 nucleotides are TGTGCCAGCAGCTTAGGTCTGGCGGTCTCCTACAATGAGCAGTTCTTC. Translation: CASSLGLAVSYNEQFF. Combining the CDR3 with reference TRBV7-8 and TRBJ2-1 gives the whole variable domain GAGVSQSPRYKVAKRGQDVALRCDPISGHVSLFWYQQALGQGPEFLTYFQNEAQLDKSGLPSDRFFAERPEGSVSTLKIQRTQQEDSAVYLCASSLGLAVSYNEQFFGPGTRLTVL.

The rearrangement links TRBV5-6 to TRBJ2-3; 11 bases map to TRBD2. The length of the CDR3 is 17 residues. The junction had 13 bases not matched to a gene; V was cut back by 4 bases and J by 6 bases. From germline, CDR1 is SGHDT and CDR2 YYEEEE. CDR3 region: CASSTLGLAGGRDTQYF. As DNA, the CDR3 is TGTGCCAGCAGCACCCTAGGGCTAGCGGGAGGTCGCGATACGCAGTATTTT.

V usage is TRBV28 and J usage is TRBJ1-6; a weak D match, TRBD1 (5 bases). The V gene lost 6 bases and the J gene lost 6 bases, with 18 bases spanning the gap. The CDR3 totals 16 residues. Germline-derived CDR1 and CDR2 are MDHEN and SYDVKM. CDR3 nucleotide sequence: TGTGCCAGCAGCCTTCCACTCCAGGGATCTAATTCACCCCTCCACTTT. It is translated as CASSLPLQGSNSPLHF.

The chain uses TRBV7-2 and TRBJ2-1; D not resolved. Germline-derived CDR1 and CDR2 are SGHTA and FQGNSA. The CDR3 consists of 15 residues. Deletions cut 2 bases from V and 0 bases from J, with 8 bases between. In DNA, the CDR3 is TGTGCCAGCAGCTTACATGACTTCTCCTACAATGAGCAGTTCTTC. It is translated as CASSLHDFSYNEQFF.

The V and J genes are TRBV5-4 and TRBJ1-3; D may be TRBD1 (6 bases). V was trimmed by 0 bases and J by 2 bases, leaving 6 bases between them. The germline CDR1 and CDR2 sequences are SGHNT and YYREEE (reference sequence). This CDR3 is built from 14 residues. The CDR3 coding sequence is TGTGCCAGCAGCTTGGACAGGGCTGGAAACACCATATATTTT. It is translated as CASSLDRAGNTIYF.

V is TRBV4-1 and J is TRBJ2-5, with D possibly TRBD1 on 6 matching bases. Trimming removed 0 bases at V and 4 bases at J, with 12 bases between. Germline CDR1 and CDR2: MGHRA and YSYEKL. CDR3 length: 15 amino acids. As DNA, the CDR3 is TGCGCCAGCAGCCAAGATCAGGGGCAATTAGAGACCCAGTACTTC. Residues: CASSQDQGQLETQYF.

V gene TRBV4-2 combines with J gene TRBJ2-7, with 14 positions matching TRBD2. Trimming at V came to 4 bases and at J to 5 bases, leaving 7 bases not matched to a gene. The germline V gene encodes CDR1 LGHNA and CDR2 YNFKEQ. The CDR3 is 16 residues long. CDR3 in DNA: TGTGCCAGCAGCCCCTTGGGACTAGCGGGAGTCCACGAGCAGTACTTC. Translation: CASSPLGLAGVHEQYF.

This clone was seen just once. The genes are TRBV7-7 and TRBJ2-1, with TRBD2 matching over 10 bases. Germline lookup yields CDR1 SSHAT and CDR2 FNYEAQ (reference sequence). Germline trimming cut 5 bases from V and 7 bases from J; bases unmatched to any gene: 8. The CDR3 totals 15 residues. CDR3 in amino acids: CASSPQLAGENEQFF. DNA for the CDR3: TGTGCCAGCAGCCCCCAGCTAGCGGGAGAGAATGAGCAGTTCTTC.

CDR3 protein: CASSPEGGVTEAFF. The CDR3 nucleotides read TGTGCCAGCTCACCAGAAGGGGGCGTAACTGAAGCTTTCTTT. The chain is built from TRBV18 and TRBJ1-1; 7 positions match TRBD1. CDR3 length: 14 amino acids. Germline CDR1 is KGHSH and CDR2 is LQKENI. V trimming: 2 bases; J trimming: 5 bases; junction bases outside the gene matches: 5.

CDR3 sequence reads: CASSEGVAGGSQPQHF. The CDR3 nucleotides are TGTGCCAGCAGTGAAGGGGTTGCAGGGGGCAGTCAGCCCCAGCATTTT. The chain is built from TRBV25-1 and TRBJ1-5, with 8 bases fitting TRBD1. CDR3 length: 16 amino acids. The germline gives CDR1 MGHDK, CDR2 SYGVNS. V lost 2 bases and J lost 6; bases outside the gene matches: 9.

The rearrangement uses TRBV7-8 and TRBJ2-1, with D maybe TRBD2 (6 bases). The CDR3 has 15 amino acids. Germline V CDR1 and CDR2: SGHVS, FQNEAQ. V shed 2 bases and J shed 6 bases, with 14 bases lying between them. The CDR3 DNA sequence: TGTGCCAGCAGCTTAAGCGTGTTTAGCGGCAATGAGCAGTTCTTC. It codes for CASSLSVFSGNEQFF.

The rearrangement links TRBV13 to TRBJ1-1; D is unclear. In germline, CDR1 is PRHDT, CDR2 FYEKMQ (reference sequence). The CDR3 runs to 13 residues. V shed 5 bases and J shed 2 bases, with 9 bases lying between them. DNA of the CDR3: TGTGCCAGCAGCGGCCTAGGAAACACTGAAGCTTTCTTT. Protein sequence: CASSGLGNTEAFF.

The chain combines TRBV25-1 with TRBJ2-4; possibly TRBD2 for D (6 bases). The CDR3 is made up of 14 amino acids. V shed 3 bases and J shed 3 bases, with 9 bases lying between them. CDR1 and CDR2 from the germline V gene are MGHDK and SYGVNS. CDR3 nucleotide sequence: TGTGCCAGCAGTGAGTCCGGGGGCAAAAACATTCAGTACTTC. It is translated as CASSESGGKNIQYF.

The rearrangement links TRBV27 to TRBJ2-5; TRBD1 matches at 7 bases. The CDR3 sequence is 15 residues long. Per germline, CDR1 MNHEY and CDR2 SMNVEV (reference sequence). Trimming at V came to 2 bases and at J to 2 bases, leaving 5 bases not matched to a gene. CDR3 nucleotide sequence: TGTGCCAGCAGTTTAGACGGGACAGCTCAAGAGACCCAGTACTTC. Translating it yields CASSLDGTAQETQYF.